The T cell receptor beta chain under discussion was sequenced for a study of blood T cell repertoires in COVID-19. Study at large: Samples of COVID-19 (acute and convalescent) were obtained from the United States, Italy and Spain. Sources were T cells, B-cell-depleted T cells, or PBMCs; the material itself was cDNA or gDNA.

The CDR3 is made up of 16 amino acids. Per the authors' pipeline: Nucleated cell counts were estimated from reference gene primer amplification. Sequencing was performed with immunoSEQ multiplex PCR; in TCRdb, only in-frame clones are kept and a portion is missing. The D gene and trimming were derived from the DNA, and the V and J assignments and clone size from that table. The sample holds approximately 65,000 clones, roughly 92% seen once. The J gene is TRBJ2-7, the V gene TRBV12-1; the tabulated D call, TRBD1, remains unverified against the DNA. TRBV12-1 is termed a pseudogene. The source material was peripheral blood. This TCR was recovered from a man in his 70s with active COVID-19. The chain's CDR3 is CASSLRTGVRVYEQYV. CDR3 in DNA: TGTGCCAGCAGCTTGCGGACAGGGGTGCGAGTCTACGAGCAGTACGTC.